This T cell receptor beta chain was identified in a study of T cell repertoires in cytomegalovirus infection. Turning to the study itself: Matching HLA type, along with CMV infection, was indicated by public TCR beta signatures.

TCRdb ran MiXCR on the reads and lists one entry per CDR3 protein. Among hundreds of thousands of distinct CDR3 sequences listed, about 9.1% were seen once. This clonotype showed up many times. No antigen is known for it. Study-level findings and limits: CMV-specific HLA-C-restricted TCR beta clonotypes dominated the ex vivo response. Frequencies of public TCR beta families were cumulated, and this identified carriers of CMV plus the relevant HLA.

The receptor's source is a human donor in good health (CMV status not recorded). Some clones in this sample may be carry-over from other donors' samples. The specimen was PBMCs.

The chain's CDR3 is CASSADRFYTF. The DNA of the CDR3 is TGTGCCAGCAGCGCGGACAGGTTCTACACCTTC. The chain is built from TRBV5-6 and TRBJ1-2, with 7 bases identical to TRBD1. This CDR3 is 11 amino acids long. The V segment lost 4 bases and the J segment 10 bases; nucleotides outside the gene matches: 4. The germline V gene encodes CDR1 SGHDT and CDR2 YYEEEE.